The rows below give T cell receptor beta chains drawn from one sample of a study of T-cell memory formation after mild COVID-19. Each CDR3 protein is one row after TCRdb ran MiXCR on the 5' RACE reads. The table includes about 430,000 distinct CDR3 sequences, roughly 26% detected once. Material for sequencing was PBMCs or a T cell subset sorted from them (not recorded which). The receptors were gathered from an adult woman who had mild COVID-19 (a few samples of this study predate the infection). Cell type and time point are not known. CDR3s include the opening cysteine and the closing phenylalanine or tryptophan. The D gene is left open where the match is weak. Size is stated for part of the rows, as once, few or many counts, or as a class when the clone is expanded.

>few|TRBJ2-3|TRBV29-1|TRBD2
CSVYGRSSSTDTQYF
TGCAGCGTTTACGGGAGGTCCAGTAGCACAGATACGCAGTATTTT
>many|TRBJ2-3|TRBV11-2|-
CASSLDLGSDTQYF
TGTGCCAGCAGCTTAGATCTAGGGTCAGATACGCAGTATTTT
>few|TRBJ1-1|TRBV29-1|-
CSVAKGGVGTEAFF
TGCAGCGTTGCAAAAGGGGGTGTGGGAACTGAAGCTTTCTTT
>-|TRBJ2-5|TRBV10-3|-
CAISRGADQETQYF
TGTGCCATCAGCCGAGGGGCGGACCAAGAGACCCAGTACTTC
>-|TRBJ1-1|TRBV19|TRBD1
CASSIFNRGNTEAFF
TGTGCCAGTAGTATTTTTAACAGGGGGAACACTGAAGCTTTCTTT
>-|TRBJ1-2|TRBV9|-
CASSVGPFGGYGYTF
TGTGCCAGCAGCGTAGGACCGTTCGGAGGATATGGCTACACCTTC
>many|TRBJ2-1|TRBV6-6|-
CASSYSAVYNEQFF
TGTGCCAGCAGTTACTCGGCGGTATACAATGAGCAGTTCTTC
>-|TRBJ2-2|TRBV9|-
CASSPRVREDTGELFF
TGTGCCAGCAGCCCCCGAGTGCGTGAGGACACCGGGGAGCTGTTTTTT
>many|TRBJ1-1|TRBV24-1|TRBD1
CATSESTGGYTEAFF
TGTGCCACCAGTGAATCGACAGGGGGGTACACTGAAGCTTTCTTT
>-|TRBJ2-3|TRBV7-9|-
CASSGTFDTQYF
TGTGCCAGCAGTGGGACTTTTGATACGCAGTATTTT
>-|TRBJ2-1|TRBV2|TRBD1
CARQGAGGEQFF
TGTGCCAGACAGGGGGCCGGCGGTGAGCAGTTCTTC
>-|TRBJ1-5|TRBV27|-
CASAEKARWQPQHF
TGTGCCAGCGCAGAAAAGGCGCGCTGGCAGCCCCAGCATTTT
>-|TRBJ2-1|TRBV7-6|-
CASSPEGVDGYNEQFF
TGTGCCAGCAGCCCGGAGGGGGTTGACGGTTACAATGAGCAGTTCTTC
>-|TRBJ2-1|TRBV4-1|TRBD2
CASSQVGLAGDEQFF
TGCGCCAGCAGCCAAGTTGGACTAGCGGGCGATGAGCAGTTCTTC
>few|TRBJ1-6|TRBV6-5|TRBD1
CASSRKTGYNSPLHF
TGTGCCAGCAGCCGTAAGACAGGGTATAATTCACCCCTCCACTTT
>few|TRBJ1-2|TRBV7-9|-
CASSQPGQLNYGYTF
TGTGCCAGCAGCCAACCGGGGCAACTTAACTATGGCTACACCTTC
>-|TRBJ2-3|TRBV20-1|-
CSARAGDYTDTQYF
TGCAGTGCTAGAGCGGGAGATTACACAGATACGCAGTATTTT
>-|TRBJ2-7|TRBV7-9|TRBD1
CASSTDRGPSGEQYF
TGTGCCAGCAGCACGGACAGGGGGCCCTCCGGGGAGCAGTACTTC
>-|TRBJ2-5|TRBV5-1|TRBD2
CASSLRGGMSETQYF
TGCGCCAGCAGCTTACGGGGGGGCATGTCAGAGACCCAGTACTTC
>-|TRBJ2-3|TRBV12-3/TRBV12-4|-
CASKIEDTQYF
TGTGCCAGCAAGATAGAGGATACGCAGTATTTT
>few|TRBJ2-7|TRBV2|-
CASRTGASYEQYF
TGTGCCAGCAGAACCGGGGCGTCCTACGAGCAGTACTTC
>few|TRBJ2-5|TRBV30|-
CAWSVGVETQYF
TGTGCCTGGAGTGTTGGTGTAGAGACCCAGTACTTC
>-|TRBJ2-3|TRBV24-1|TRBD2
CATSDLQASGSTDTQYF
TGTGCCACCAGTGATTTGCAAGCTAGCGGAAGCACAGATACGCAGTATTTT
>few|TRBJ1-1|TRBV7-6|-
CASSLGGHGNTEAFF
TGTGCCAGCAGCTTAGGAGGACACGGGAACACTGAAGCTTTCTTT
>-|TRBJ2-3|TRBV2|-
CASSGWSTSDTQYF
TGTGCCAGCAGTGGCTGGAGTACCTCAGATACGCAGTATTTT
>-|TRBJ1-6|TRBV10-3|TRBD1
CAIRGGTGWNSPLHF
TGTGCCATCAGAGGAGGGACAGGGTGGAATTCACCCCTCCACTTT
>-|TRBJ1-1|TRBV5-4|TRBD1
CASTLTGAGTEAFF
TGTGCCAGCACCCTGACAGGGGCTGGAACTGAAGCTTTCTTT
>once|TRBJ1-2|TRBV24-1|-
CATSEPGTGYTF
TGTGCCACCAGTGAACCGGGAACTGGCTACACCTTC
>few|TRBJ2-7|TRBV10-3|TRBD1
CAISPGAGGESLQQYF
TGTGCCATCAGTCCCGGGGCAGGGGGCGAGTCTCTCCAACAGTACTTC
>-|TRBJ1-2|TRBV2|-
CASTARVANYGYTF
TGTGCCAGCACGGCGAGGGTAGCTAACTATGGCTACACCTTC
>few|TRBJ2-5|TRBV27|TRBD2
CASSFGGTSAQETQYF
TGTGCCAGCAGTTTTGGCGGGACTAGCGCCCAAGAGACCCAGTACTTC
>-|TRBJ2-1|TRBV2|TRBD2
CASSEAPLSGRRSF
TGTGCCAGCAGTGAAGCGCCTTTAAGCGGGAGGCGTTCCTTC
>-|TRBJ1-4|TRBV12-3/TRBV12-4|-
CASSFGGLDEKLFF
TGTGCCAGCAGTTTCGGTGGCCTGGATGAAAAACTGTTTTTT
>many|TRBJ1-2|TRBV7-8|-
CASSPQGLYGYTF
TGTGCCAGCAGCCCCCAGGGACTCTATGGCTACACCTTC
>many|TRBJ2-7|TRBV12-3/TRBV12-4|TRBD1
CASSRTGHLAEQYF
TGTGCCAGCAGCCGGACAGGGCATTTAGCCGAGCAGTACTTC
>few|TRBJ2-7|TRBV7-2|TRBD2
CASSLPGLAFPQYF
TGTGCCAGCAGCTTGCCAGGACTAGCTTTTCCCCAGTACTTC
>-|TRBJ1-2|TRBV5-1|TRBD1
CASSLAGQYGYTF
TGCGCCAGCAGCTTGGCGGGACAGTATGGCTACACCTTC
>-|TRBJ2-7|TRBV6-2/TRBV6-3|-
CASSSRGTYEQYF
TGTGCCAGCAGTTCGCGGGGCACCTACGAGCAGTACTTC
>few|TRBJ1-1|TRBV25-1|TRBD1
CASSVEGGMNTEAFF
TGTGCCAGCAGTGTTGAAGGGGGCATGAACACTGAAGCTTTCTTT
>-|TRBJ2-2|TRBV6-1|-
CAHRVGPNTGELFF
TGTGCACATAGGGTCGGACCGAACACCGGGGAGCTGTTTTTT
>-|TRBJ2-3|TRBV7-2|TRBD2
CASRVSSGRRSDTQYF
TGTGCCAGCAGAGTCAGTAGCGGGAGGAGGTCAGATACGCAGTATTTT
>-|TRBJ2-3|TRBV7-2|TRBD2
CASSPQRGTDTQYF
TGTGCCAGCAGCCCACAGCGGGGGACAGATACGCAGTATTTT
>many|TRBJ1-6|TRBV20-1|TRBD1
CSACRTGNSPLHF
TGCAGTGCTTGTAGGACAGGGAATTCACCCCTCCACTTT
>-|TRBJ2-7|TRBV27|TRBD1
CASSPAGTGSYEQYF
TGTGCAAGCAGTCCGGCCGGGACAGGGTCATACGAGCAGTACTTC
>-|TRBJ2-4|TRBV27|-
CASSSGRGNIQYF
TGTGCCAGCAGTAGTGGGAGGGGGAACATTCAGTACTTC
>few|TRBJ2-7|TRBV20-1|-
CSAREEEPYEQYF
TGCAGTGCTAGAGAGGAAGAGCCCTACGAGCAGTACTTC
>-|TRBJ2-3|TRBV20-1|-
CSARAYSLNTDTQYF
TGCAGTGCTAGAGCGTACAGTCTAAACACAGATACGCAGTATTTT
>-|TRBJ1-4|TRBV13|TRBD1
CASSFVRGTGHFLDKGLFF
TGTGCCAGCAGCTTCGTCAGGGGGACGGGCCATTTTTTGGATAAAGGGTTGTTTTTT